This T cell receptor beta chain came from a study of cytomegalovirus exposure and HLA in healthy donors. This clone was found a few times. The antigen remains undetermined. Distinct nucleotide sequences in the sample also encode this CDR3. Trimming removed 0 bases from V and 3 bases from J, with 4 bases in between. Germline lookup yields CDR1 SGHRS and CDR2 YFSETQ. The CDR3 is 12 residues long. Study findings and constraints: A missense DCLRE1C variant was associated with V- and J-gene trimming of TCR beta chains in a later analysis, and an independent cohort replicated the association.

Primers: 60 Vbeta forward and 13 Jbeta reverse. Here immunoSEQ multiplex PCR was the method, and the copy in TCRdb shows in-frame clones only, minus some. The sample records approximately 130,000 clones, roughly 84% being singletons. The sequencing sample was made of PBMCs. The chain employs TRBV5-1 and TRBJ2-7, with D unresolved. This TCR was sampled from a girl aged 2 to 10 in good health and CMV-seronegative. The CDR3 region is CASSLGGYEQYF. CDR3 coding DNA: TGCGCCAGCAGCTTGGGAGGCTACGAGCAGTACTTC.